A single sample gave rise to the 3 T cell receptor beta chains below, sequenced in a study of CD8 T cells in ankylosing spondylitis. One entry per CDR3 protein, called by TCRdb with MiXCR from the 5' RACE reads. Among fewer than 350,000 distinct CDR3 sequences listed, around a tenth were seen once. The sample comprised blood, either unsorted or a sorted T cell fraction (not recorded which). Source of these receptors: a female donor with ankylosing spondylitis or in good health (not recorded which).

CDR3 sequence (DNA): TGTGCCAGCAGTGCTCAAGGAGCAACTAATGAAAAACTGTTTTTT. This encodes CASSAQGATNEKLFF. V gene TRBV16 combines with J gene TRBJ1-4, with no clear D. Germline assignment: CDR1 KGHSY and CDR2 FQNENV. This CDR3 contains 15 residues. V was shortened by 6 bases and J by 0 bases, with 11 bases between the two germline ends.

This clonotype was counted many times. The V call is TRBV7-2, the J call TRBJ2-2; the D call may be TRBD1 or TRBD2 (5 bases each). Germline CDR1 and CDR2: SGHTA and FQGNSA. V was pared by 5 bases and J by 0 bases, with 16 bases between. This CDR3 has 17 residues. The chain's CDR3 is CASSPNLGRANTGELFF. CDR3 DNA: TGTGCCAGCAGCCCCAATCTGGGACGGGCGAACACCGGGGAGCTGTTTTTT.

The rearrangement uses TRBV25-1 and TRBJ2-3, with 11 bases aligning to TRBD2. Germline V gene lookup returns CDR1 MGHDK and CDR2 SYGVNS. V shed 4 bases, J shed 6 bases, and the junction held 12 bases outside the gene matches. The CDR3 spans 17 residues. Written as DNA, the CDR3 is TGTGCCAGCAGTGCATGGACTAGCGGGCCCCGACGGGATACGCAGTATTTT. Its translation: CASSAWTSGPRRDTQYF.